Listed here is a single TCR beta chain. The antigen remains undetermined. The sample comes from a study of Ad26.COV2.S vaccination and SARS-CoV-2 variants. Study-level findings and limits: Considerable breadth of spike-specific CD8+ and CD4+ T cell responses has reportedly been documented following vaccination. Recipients of vaccine and of placebo showed similar breadth of their non-spike TCR repertoires. Quantification of TCR breadth and depth may have yielded underestimates of total T cell responses.

This CDR3 spans 13 amino acids. The V and J ends lost 4 bases and 4 bases respectively, with 11 bases between them. In germline, CDR1 is SGHNT, CDR2 YYREEE (reference sequence). Assay used: immunoSEQ multiplex PCR; TCRdb lists only in-frame clones, some missing. The sample has roughly 100,000 clones; 60% to 85% are singletons. The clonotype comes from a human donor who had recovered from COVID-19. The sequences come from peripheral blood, collected after recovery from COVID-19. The J gene is TRBJ1-1, the V gene TRBV5-4; D gene unclear. The chain's CDR3 is CASSLNGGTEAFF. CDR3 DNA: TGTGCCAGCAGCCTAAACGGAGGCACTGAAGCTTTCTTT.